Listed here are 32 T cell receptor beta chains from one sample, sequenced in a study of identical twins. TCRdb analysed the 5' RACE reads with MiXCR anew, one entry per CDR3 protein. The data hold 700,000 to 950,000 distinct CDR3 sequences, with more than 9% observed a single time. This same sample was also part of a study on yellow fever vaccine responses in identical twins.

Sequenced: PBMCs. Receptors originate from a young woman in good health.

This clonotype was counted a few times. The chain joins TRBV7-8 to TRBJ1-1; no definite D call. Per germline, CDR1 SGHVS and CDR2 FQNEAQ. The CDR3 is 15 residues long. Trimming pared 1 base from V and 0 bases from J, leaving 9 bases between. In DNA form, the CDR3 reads TGTGCCAGCAGCTTAGGACAATACATGAACACTGAAGCTTTCTTT. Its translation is CASSLGQYMNTEAFF.

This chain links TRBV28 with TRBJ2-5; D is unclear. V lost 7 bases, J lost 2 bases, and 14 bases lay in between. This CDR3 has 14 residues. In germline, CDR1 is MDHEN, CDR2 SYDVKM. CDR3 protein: CASNARRLQETQYF. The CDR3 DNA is TGTGCCAGCAACGCCCGACGATTACAAGAGACCCAGTACTTC.

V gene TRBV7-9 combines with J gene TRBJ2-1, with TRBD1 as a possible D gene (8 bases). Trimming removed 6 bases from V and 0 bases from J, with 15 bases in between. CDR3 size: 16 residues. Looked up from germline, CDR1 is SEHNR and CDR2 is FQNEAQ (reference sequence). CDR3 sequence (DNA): TGTGCCAGCAGGCAACAGGGGGGGAGCTCCTACAATGAGCAGTTCTTC. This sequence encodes CASRQQGGSSYNEQFF.

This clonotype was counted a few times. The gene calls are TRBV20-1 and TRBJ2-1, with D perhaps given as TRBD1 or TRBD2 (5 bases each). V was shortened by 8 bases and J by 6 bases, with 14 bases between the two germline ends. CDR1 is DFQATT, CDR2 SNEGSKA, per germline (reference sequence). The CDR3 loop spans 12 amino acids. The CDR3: CSTRDPSNEQFF. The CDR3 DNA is TGCAGTACCCGGGACCCCTCCAATGAGCAGTTCTTC.

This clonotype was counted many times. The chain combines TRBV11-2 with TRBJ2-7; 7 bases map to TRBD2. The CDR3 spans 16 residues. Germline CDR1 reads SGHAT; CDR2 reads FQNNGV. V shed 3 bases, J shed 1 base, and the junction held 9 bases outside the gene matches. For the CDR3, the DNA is TGTGCCAGCAGCTTGGTTGAGACTAGCTGGTCCTACGAGCAGTACTTC. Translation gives CASSLVETSWSYEQYF.

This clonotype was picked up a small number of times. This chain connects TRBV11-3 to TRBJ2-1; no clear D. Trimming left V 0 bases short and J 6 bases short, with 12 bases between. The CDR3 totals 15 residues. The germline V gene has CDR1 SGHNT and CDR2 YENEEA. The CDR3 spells CASSLDRAATNEQFF. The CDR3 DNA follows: TGTGCCAGCAGCTTAGATCGGGCAGCGACCAATGAGCAGTTCTTC.

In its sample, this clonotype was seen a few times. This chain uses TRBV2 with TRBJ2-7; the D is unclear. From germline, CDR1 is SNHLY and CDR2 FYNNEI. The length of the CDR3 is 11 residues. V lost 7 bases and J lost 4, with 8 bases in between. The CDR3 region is CASTLIYEQYF. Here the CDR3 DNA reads TGTGCCAGCACCCTAATTTACGAGCAGTACTTC.

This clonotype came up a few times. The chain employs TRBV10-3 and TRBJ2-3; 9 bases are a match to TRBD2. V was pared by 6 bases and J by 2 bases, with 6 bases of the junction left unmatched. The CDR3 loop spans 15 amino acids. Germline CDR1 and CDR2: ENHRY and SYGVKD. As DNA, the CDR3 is TGTGCCATCAGCCAGACTAGCGGTTCCACAGATACGCAGTATTTT. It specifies CAISQTSGSTDTQYF.

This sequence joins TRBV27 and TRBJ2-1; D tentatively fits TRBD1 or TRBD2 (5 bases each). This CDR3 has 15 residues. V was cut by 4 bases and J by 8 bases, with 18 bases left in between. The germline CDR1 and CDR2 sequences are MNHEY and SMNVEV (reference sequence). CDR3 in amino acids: CASSSRPIGGDEQFF. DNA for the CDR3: TGTGCCAGCAGTTCCCGGCCGATTGGGGGTGATGAGCAGTTCTTC.

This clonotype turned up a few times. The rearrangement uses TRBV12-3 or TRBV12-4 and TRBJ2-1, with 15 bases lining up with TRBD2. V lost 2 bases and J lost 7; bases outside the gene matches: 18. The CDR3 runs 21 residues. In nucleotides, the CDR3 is TGTGCCAGCAGTTTACTCTCCCGGGGACTAGCGGGAGGATTTGGCTGGAATGAGCAGTTCTTC. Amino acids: CASSLLSRGLAGGFGWNEQFF.

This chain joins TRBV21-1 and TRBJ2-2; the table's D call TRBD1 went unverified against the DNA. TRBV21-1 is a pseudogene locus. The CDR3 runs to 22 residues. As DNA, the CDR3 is TGTGCCAGCAGCAAAGGGGCTCAGGGAACAGGGGGCCTCATTTGGGGCACCGGGGAGCTGTTTTTT. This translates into CASSKGAQGTGGLIWGTGELFF.

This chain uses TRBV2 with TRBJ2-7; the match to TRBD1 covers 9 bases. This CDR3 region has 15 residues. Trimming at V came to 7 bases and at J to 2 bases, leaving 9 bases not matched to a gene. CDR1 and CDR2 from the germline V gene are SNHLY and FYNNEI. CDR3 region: CASKGPTGGPYEQYF. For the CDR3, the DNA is TGTGCCAGCAAAGGCCCAACAGGGGGCCCCTACGAGCAGTACTTC.

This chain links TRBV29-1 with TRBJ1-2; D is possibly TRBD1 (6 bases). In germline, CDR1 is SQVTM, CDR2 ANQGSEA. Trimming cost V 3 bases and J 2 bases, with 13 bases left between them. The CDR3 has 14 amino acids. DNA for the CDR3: TGCAGCGTTGAGGGTAGGGGACAAAACTATGGCTACACCTTC. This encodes CSVEGRGQNYGYTF.

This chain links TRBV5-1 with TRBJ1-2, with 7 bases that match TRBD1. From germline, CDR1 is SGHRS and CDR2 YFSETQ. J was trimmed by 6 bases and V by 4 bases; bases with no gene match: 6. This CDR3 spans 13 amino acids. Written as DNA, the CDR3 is TGCGCCAGCAGCGGGGGACAGTTTGATGGCTACACCTTC. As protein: CASSGGQFDGYTF.

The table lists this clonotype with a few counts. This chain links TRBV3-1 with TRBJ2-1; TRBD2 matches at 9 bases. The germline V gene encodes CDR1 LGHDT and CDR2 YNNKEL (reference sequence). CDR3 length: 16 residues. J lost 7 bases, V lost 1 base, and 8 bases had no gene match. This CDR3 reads CASSQAPAGGYNEQFF. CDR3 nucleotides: TGTGCCAGCAGCCAAGCCCCAGCGGGAGGATATAATGAGCAGTTCTTC.

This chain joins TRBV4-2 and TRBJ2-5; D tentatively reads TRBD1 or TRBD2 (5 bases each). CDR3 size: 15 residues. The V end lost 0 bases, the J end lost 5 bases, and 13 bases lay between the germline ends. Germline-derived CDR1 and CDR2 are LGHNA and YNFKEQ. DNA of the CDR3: TGTGCCAGCAGCCAAGATGTCGGGACGGGGGAGACCCAGTACTTC. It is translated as CASSQDVGTGETQYF.

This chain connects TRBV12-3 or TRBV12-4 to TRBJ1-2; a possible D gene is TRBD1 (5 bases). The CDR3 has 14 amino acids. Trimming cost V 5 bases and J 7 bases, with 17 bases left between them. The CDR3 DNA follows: TGTGCCAGCAGTACCCGGGACCCAAGGGTTGGCTACACCTTC. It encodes CASSTRDPRVGYTF.

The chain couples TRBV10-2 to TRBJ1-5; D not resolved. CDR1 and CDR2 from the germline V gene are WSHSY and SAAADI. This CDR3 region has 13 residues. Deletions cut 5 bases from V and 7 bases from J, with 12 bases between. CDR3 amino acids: CASSPGPRQPQHF. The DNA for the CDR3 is TGCGCCAGCAGTCCCGGTCCTAGGCAGCCCCAGCATTTT.

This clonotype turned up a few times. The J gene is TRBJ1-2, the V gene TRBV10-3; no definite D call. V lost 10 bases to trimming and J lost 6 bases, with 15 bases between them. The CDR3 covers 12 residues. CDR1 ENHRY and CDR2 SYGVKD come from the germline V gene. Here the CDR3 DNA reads TGTGCCACCGCGATTAACACGGATGGCTACACCTTC. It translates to CATAINTDGYTF.

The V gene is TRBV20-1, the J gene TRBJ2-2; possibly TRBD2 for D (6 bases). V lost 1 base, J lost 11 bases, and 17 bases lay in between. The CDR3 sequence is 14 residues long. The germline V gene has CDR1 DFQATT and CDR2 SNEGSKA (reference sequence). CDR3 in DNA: TGCAGTGCTAGAGGCGGGACCCACGGGGGAGAGCTGTTTTTT. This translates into CSARGGTHGGELFF.

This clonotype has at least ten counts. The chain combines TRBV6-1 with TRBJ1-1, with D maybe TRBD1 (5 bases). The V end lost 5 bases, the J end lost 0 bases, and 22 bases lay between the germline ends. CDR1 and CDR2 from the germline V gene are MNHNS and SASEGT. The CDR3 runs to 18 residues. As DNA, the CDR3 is TGTGCCAGCAGTCGTACGCTGGCCGGGGGAACGGTGAACACTGAAGCTTTCTTT. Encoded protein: CASSRTLAGGTVNTEAFF.

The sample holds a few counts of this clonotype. The DNA for the CDR3 is TGCAGCGTCGCAACTAGCGGGGCCCGCAGAAGGTTCTTC. It specifies CSVATSGARRRFF. V and J are TRBV29-1 and TRBJ2-1; 10 positions match TRBD2. The length of the CDR3 is 13 residues. Per germline, CDR1 SQVTM and CDR2 ANQGSEA. Germline trimming cut 6 bases from V and 15 bases from J; bases unmatched to any gene: 14.

CDR3 in amino acids: CASSEEGLFNEQFF. CDR3 bases: TGTGCCAGCAGTGAAGAAGGCCTGTTCAATGAGCAGTTCTTC. V usage is TRBV2 and J usage is TRBJ2-1; D gene unclear. Trimming removed 1 base at V and 6 bases at J, with 10 bases between. Germline V gives CDR1 SNHLY, CDR2 FYNNEI. This CDR3 comprises 14 residues.

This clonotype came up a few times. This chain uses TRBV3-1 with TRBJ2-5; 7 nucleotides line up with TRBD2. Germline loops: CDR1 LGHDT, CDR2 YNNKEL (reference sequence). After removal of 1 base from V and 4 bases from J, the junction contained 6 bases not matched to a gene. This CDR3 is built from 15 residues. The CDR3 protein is CASSQVSGTAETQYF. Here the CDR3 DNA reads TGTGCCAGCAGCCAAGTAAGCGGGACTGCAGAGACCCAGTACTTC.

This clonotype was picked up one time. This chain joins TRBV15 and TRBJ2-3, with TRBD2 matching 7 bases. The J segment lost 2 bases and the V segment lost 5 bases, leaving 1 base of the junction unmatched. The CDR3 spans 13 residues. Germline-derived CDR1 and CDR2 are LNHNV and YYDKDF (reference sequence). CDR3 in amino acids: CATSGRATDTQYF. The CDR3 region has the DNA TGTGCCACCAGCGGGAGGGCCACAGATACGCAGTATTTT.

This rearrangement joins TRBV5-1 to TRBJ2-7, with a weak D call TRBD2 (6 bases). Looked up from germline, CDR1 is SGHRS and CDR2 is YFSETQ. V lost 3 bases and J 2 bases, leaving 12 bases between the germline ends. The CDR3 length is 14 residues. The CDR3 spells CASSYLANTYEQYF. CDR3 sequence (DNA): TGCGCCAGCAGCTATCTAGCGAACACCTACGAGCAGTACTTC.

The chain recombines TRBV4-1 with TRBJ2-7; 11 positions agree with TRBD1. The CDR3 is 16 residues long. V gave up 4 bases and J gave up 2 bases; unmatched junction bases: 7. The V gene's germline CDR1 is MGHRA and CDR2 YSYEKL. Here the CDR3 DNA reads TGCGCCAGCAGCCCGATTTGGACAGGGGGCACCTACGAGCAGTACGTC. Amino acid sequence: CASSPIWTGGTYEQYV.

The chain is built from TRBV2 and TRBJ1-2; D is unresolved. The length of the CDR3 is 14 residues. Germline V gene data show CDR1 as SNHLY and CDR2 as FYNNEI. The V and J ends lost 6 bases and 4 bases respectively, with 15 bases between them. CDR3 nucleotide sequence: TGTGCCAGCAGGGTCGAAGGGTTCGGCTATGGCTACACCTTC. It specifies CASRVEGFGYGYTF.

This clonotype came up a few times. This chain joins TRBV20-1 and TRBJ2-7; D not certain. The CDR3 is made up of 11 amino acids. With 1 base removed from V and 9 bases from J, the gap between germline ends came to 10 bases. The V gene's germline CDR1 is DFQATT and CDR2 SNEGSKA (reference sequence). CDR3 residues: CSARVGDWQYV. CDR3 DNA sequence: TGCAGTGCTAGAGTTGGAGATTGGCAGTACGTC.

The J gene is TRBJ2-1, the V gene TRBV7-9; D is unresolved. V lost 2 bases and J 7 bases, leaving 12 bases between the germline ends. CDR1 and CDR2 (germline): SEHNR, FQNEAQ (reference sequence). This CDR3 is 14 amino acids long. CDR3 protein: CASSLNVGLNEQFF. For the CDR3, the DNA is TGTGCCAGCAGCTTAAATGTCGGTTTGAATGAGCAGTTCTTC.

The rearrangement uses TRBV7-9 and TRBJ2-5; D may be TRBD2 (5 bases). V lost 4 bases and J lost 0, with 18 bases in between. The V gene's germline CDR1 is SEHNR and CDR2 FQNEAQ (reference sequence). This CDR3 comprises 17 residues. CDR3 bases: TGTGCCAGCAGCTCACCTCGGGGTAGCACAGACCAAGAGACCCAGTACTTC. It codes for CASSSPRGSTDQETQYF.

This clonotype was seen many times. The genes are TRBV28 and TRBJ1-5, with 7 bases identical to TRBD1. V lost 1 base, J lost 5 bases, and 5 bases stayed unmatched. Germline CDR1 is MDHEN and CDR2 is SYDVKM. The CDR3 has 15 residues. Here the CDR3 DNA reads TGTGCCAGCAGTTTATTGACAGGGAGAGATCAGCCCCAGCATTTT. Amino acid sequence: CASSLLTGRDQPQHF.